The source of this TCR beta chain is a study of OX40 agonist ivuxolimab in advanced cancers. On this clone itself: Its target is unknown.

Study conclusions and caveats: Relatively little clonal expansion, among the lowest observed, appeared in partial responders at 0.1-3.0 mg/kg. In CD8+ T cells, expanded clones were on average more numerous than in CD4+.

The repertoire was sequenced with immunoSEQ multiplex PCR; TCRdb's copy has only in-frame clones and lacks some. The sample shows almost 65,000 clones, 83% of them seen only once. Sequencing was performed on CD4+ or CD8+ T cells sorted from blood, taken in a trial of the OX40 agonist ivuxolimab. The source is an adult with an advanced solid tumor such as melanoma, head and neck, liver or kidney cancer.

The CDR3 loop reads CASSEDRGRNQPQHF. The DNA of the CDR3 is TGTGCCAGCAGTGAGGACAGGGGACGAAATCAGCCCCAGCATTTT. V gene TRBV2 combines with J gene TRBJ1-5, with 9 bases identical to TRBD1. J lost 4 bases, V lost 3 bases, and 4 bases had no gene match. The CDR3 loop spans 15 amino acids. Per germline, CDR1 SNHLY and CDR2 FYNNEI.